This passage covers 30 T cell receptor beta chains from one sample sequenced in a study of blood T cell repertoires in COVID-19. TCRdb keeps only in-frame clones here, not all; method: immunoSEQ multiplex PCR. This table holds more than 95,000 clones, roughly four fifths found once. Sequencing was performed on peripheral blood. Receptors originate from a man aged 60 to 75 with acute or convalescent COVID-19.

The chain recombines TRBV5-6 with TRBJ1-3; no clear D. V lost 1 base, J lost 2 bases, and 7 bases lay in between. CDR3 size: 14 residues. Germline V gives CDR1 SGHDT, CDR2 YYEEEE. The CDR3 nucleotides are TGTGCCAGCAGCTTGAGAGGGCCTGGAAACACCATATATTTT. Its translation: CASSLRGPGNTIYF.

This clone was detected a few times. The chain is built from TRBV14 and TRBJ1-6; 9 bases fit TRBD1. This CDR3 has 16 residues. The V segment lost 1 base and the J segment 7 bases; nucleotides outside the gene matches: 5. Germline values: CDR1 SGHDN, CDR2 FVKESK. This CDR3 reads CASSQAYRGRNSPLHF. The CDR3, as DNA: TGTGCCAGCAGCCAAGCGTACAGGGGGCGGAATTCACCCCTCCACTTT.

The chain couples TRBV7-8 to TRBJ1-5; 8 bases are a match to TRBD1. This CDR3 is 16 amino acids long. The V and J ends lost 5 bases and 0 bases, in that order; junction bases with no gene match: 6. The germline V gene encodes CDR1 SGHVS and CDR2 FQNEAQ. The CDR3 loop is CASSPDRVLSNQPQHF. The CDR3 DNA reads TGTGCCAGCAGCCCGGACAGGGTTCTTAGCAATCAGCCCCAGCATTTT.

The chain joins TRBV5-5 to TRBJ2-7; TRBD1 matches 8 bases. The length of the CDR3 is 14 residues. Germline trimming cut 2 bases from V and 3 bases from J; bases unmatched to any gene: 4. Germline V CDR1 and CDR2: SGHKS, YYEKEE (reference sequence). The CDR3 coding sequence is TGTGCCAGCAGCTTTCGGACAGGGATCTACGAGCAGTACTTC. It yields the protein CASSFRTGIYEQYF. Using reference TRBV5-5 and TRBJ2-7 for the parts outside the CDR3, the full variable domain is DAGVTQSPTHLIKTRGQQVTLRCSPISGHKSVSWYQQVLGQGPQFIFQYYEKEERGRGNFPDRFSARQFPNYSSELNVNALLLGDSALYLCASSFRTGIYEQYFGPGTRLTVT.

The J gene is TRBJ2-4, the V gene TRBV6-1; possible D gene TRBD1, 5 bases. This CDR3 has 16 residues. V was clipped by 3 bases and J by 5 bases, with 17 bases between them. Germline CDR1 is MNHNS and CDR2 is SASEGT. The CDR3 DNA follows: TGTGCCAGCAGTGAGGCGGTAGGGGCTGGACAAAACATTCAGTACTTC. It yields the protein CASSEAVGAGQNIQYF.

J is TRBJ2-3 and V is TRBV10-2; maybe TRBD2 (5 bases). V gave up 3 bases and J gave up 4 bases, with 11 bases separating them. This CDR3 comprises 14 residues. CDR1 and CDR2 (germline): WSHSY, SAAADI. The CDR3 region is CASSEREEADTQYF. CDR3 coding DNA: TGCGCCAGCAGTGAAAGAGAGGAGGCAGATACGCAGTATTTT.

The gene calls are TRBV18 and TRBJ2-7; D may be TRBD1 (5 bases). CDR3 size: 13 residues. The germline V and J ends were trimmed by 5 bases and 5 bases, with 13 bases remaining between them. Looked up from germline, CDR1 is KGHSH and CDR2 is LQKENI. This CDR3 is CASSTRQTDEQYF. For the CDR3, the DNA is TGTGCCAGCTCAACCCGACAGACGGACGAGCAGTACTTC. The full variable domain, in which reference TRBV18 and TRBJ2-7 provide the parts outside the CDR3, is NAGVMQNPRHLVRRRGQEARLRCSPMKGHSHVYWYRQLPEEGLKFMVYLQKENIIDESGMPKERFSAEFPKEGPSILRIQQVVRGDSAAYFCASSTRQTDEQYFGPGTRLTVT.

V gene TRBV30 combines with J gene TRBJ1-3, with 7 bases lining up with TRBD1. Germline-derived CDR1 and CDR2 are GTSNPN and SVGIG (reference sequence). There are 14 residues in the CDR3. The trim removed 4 bases at V and 1 base at J, leaving 4 bases unmatched. DNA of the CDR3: TGTGCCTGGACCGAGGGGGCTTCTGGAAACACCATATATTTT. It encodes CAWTEGASGNTIYF.

The table lists this clone with a count of one. The V and J genes are TRBV10-3 and TRBJ1-1; D is uncertain. This CDR3 spans 13 amino acids. CDR1 ENHRY and CDR2 SYGVKD come from the germline V gene. Trimming pared 0 bases from V and 5 bases from J, leaving 7 bases between. The CDR3 sequence is CAISESATTEAFF. The CDR3 coding sequence is TGTGCCATCAGTGAGTCGGCCACGACTGAAGCTTTCTTT.

This chain uses TRBV25-1 with TRBJ2-1; 11 bases map to TRBD2. The CDR3 covers 14 residues. Germline V gene sequence: CDR1 MGHDK, CDR2 SYGVNS. The trim removed 8 bases at V and 6 bases at J, leaving 6 bases unmatched. The CDR3, as DNA: TGTGCCAGCCGAACTAGCGGGGGTTCCAATGAGCAGTTCTTC. Translated: CASRTSGGSNEQFF. The full variable domain, with the rest looked up from reference TRBV25-1 and TRBJ2-1, is EADIYQTPRYLVIGTGKKITLECSQTMGHDKMYWYQQDPGMELHLIHYSYGVNSTEKGDLSSESTVSRIRTEHFPLTLESARPSHTSQYLCASRTSGGSNEQFFGPGTRLTVL.

J is TRBJ2-7 and V is TRBV5-4; 8 bases map to TRBD2. Trimming took 4 bases from V and 3 from J; bases not matched to a gene: 9. This CDR3 comprises 15 residues. Germline-derived CDR1 and CDR2 are SGHNT and YYREEE (reference sequence). As DNA, the CDR3 is TGTGCCAGCAGCCTCTCCGGCGGGAGGTTCTACGAGCAGTACTTC. Translated: CASSLSGGRFYEQYF.

This chain links TRBV9 with TRBJ2-5; 8 bases line up with TRBD2. From germline, CDR1 is SGDLS and CDR2 YYNGEE. This CDR3 contains 13 residues. The V gene end was trimmed by 4 bases and the J gene end by 4 bases; junction bases not matched to a gene: 3. Here the CDR3 reads CASSIRGGETQYF. The CDR3 DNA reads TGTGCCAGCAGCATCCGGGGGGGAGAGACCCAGTACTTC.

V is TRBV9 and J is TRBJ1-1, with no clear D. The V end was cut by 5 bases, the J end by 0 bases, with 11 bases between. Per the germline V gene, CDR1 is SGDLS and CDR2 is YYNGEE. This CDR3 is 14 amino acids long. CDR3 amino acids: CASRRLPMNTEAFF. The CDR3 DNA follows: TGTGCCAGCAGGCGCCTACCCATGAACACTGAAGCTTTCTTT.

The chain uses TRBV7-9 and TRBJ2-3; D ambiguous. This CDR3 is 14 amino acids long. CDR1 and CDR2 from the germline V gene are SEHNR and FQNEAQ (reference sequence). Trimming took off 2 bases at V and 3 bases at J, with 9 bases between the two ends. The CDR3 here is CASSLTQLTDTQYF. The CDR3 DNA reads TGTGCCAGCAGCTTAACTCAACTAACAGATACGCAGTATTTT.

The DNA for the CDR3 is TGCAGCGTCTGGACAGACTCTGGAAACACCATATATTTT. It codes for CSVWTDSGNTIYF. This rearrangement joins TRBV29-1 to TRBJ1-3; a possible D gene is TRBD1 (6 bases). V lost 6 bases and J 0 bases, leaving 9 bases between the germline ends. CDR1 is SQVTM, CDR2 ANQGSEA, per germline. This CDR3 has 13 residues.

The chain couples TRBV25-1 to TRBJ2-7; the match to TRBD1 covers 9 bases. V trimming: 4 bases; J trimming: 5 bases; junction bases outside the gene matches: 9. The CDR3 covers 15 residues. CDR1 is MGHDK and CDR2 is SYGVNS in the germline V gene. The CDR3 DNA reads as TGTGCCAGCAGTGGCGGGACAGGGCGGCTCGACGAGCAGTACTTC. It specifies CASSGGTGRLDEQYF.

The chain is built from TRBV3-1 (or the pseudogene TRBV3-2) and TRBJ1-2, with a tentative D call TRBD1 (6 bases). Trimming left V 8 bases short and J 4 bases short, with 11 bases between. This CDR3 spans 12 amino acids. CDR1 and CDR2 (germline): LGHDT, YNNKEL (reference sequence). DNA for the CDR3: TGTGCCAGCCCACAGGGACGCTATGGCTACACCTTC. Translation gives CASPQGRYGYTF.

V gene TRBV9 combines with J gene TRBJ2-5; TRBD2 matches 7 bases. The germline gives CDR1 SGDLS, CDR2 YYNGEE. J gave up 5 bases and V 0 bases, and 10 bases lay outside the gene matches. This CDR3 is built from 16 residues. Here the CDR3 reads CASSVASTAGFETQYF. The CDR3 DNA reads as TGTGCCAGCAGCGTAGCTTCCACAGCGGGATTTGAGACCCAGTACTTC.

This chain uses TRBV3-1 (or the pseudogene TRBV3-2) with TRBJ2-5; TRBD2 is a possible D gene (6 bases). Germline V gene sequence: CDR1 LGHDT, CDR2 YNNKEL (reference sequence). The ends were cut back, 1 base at V and 5 bases at J, with 11 bases in the middle. The CDR3 totals 14 residues. CDR3 loop: CASSQGTGRETQYF. CDR3 bases: TGTGCCAGCAGCCAAGGGACTGGGAGGGAGACCCAGTACTTC.

The rearrangement links TRBV19 to TRBJ1-4; D unresolved. Germline values: CDR1 LNHDA, CDR2 SQIVND (reference sequence). This CDR3 has 15 amino acids. V was shortened by 2 bases and J by 8 bases, with 15 bases between the two germline ends. The CDR3: CASSIPRSRAEKLFF. DNA of the CDR3: TGTGCCAGTAGTATACCCCGGAGTCGCGCGGAAAAACTGTTTTTT.

The V call is TRBV19, the J call TRBJ1-1; D is ambiguous. The V end lost 6 bases, the J end lost 6 bases, and 14 bases lay between the germline ends. Germline lookup yields CDR1 LNHDA and CDR2 SQIVND (reference sequence). CDR3 length: 13 residues. CDR3 sequence: CASRPPVNSEAFF. As DNA, the CDR3 is TGTGCCAGTAGACCACCCGTCAACTCTGAAGCTTTCTTT.

The chain links TRBV6-2 or TRBV6-3 to TRBJ2-3; the match to TRBD2 covers 11 bases. V was clipped by 4 bases and J by 6 bases; unmatched bases: 9. Germline V gives CDR1 MNHEY, CDR2 SVGEGT. The CDR3 totals 16 residues. The CDR3 reads CASSSLLGLAEDTQYF. The CDR3 nucleotides are TGTGCCAGCAGTTCCCTCTTGGGACTAGCGGAGGATACGCAGTATTTT.

The chain joins TRBV9 to TRBJ1-6; 7 bases map to TRBD1. Per the germline V gene, CDR1 is SGDLS and CDR2 is YYNGEE. There are 16 residues in the CDR3. V lost 3 bases, J lost 9 bases, and 12 bases stayed unmatched. CDR3 amino acids: CASSASETGSSSPLHF. In nucleotides, the CDR3 is TGTGCCAGCAGCGCATCGGAGACAGGGAGCAGTTCACCCCTCCACTTT.

This chain joins TRBV6-5 and TRBJ1-1; a weak D match, TRBD1 (6 bases). The germline V gene encodes CDR1 MNHEY and CDR2 SVGAGI. V lost 6 bases, J lost 3 bases, and 11 bases lay in between. The CDR3 extends over 13 amino acids. In DNA form, the CDR3 reads TGTGCCAGCAGCTGGGAGGGGGACACTGAAGCTTTCTTT. Residues: CASSWEGDTEAFF.

The chain carries TRBV6-2 or TRBV6-3 and TRBJ2-1, with 7 bases identical to TRBD1. CDR3 size: 15 residues. Germline-derived CDR1 and CDR2 are MNHEY and SVGEGT. J lost 0 bases, V lost 6 bases, and 5 bases had no gene match. The CDR3 loop is CASSEGQSSYNEQFF. Written as DNA, the CDR3 is TGTGCCAGCAGCGAGGGACAGAGCTCCTACAATGAGCAGTTCTTC.

This clone has just one count. The CDR3 DNA sequence: TGTGCCAGCAGCCAAGCTCGGGGACAGGGCACTGAAGCTTTCTTT. This codes for CASSQARGQGTEAFF. V and J are TRBV3-1 (or the pseudogene TRBV3-2) and TRBJ1-1, with 9 bases identical to TRBD1. Germline V lookup: CDR1 LGHDT, CDR2 YNNKEL (reference sequence). The CDR3 has 15 residues. V lost 1 base, J lost 4 bases, and 4 bases stayed unmatched.

The chain joins TRBV7-8 to TRBJ1-5; D gene uncertain. The CDR3 loop spans 17 amino acids. Germline V lookup: CDR1 SGHVS, CDR2 FQNEAQ. V lost 2 bases to trimming and J lost 0 bases, with 14 bases between them. CDR3: CASSLYGRRYSNQPQHF. The CDR3 bases are TGTGCCAGCAGCTTATATGGGAGGAGATATAGCAATCAGCCCCAGCATTTT. Complete variable domain (other parts from reference TRBV7-8 and TRBJ1-5): GAGVSQSPRYKVAKRGQDVALRCDPISGHVSLFWYQQALGQGPEFLTYFQNEAQLDKSGLPSDRFFAERPEGSVSTLKIQRTQQEDSAVYLCASSLYGRRYSNQPQHFGDGTRLSIL.

The V call is TRBV28, the J call TRBJ1-5; TRBD1 might be the D (6 bases). V was clipped by 5 bases and J by 3 bases, with 14 bases between them. Germline V lookup: CDR1 MDHEN, CDR2 SYDVKM. This CDR3 has 15 residues. The CDR3 coding sequence is TGTGCCAGCAGTCACAGGGCCGGGAACAATCAGCCCCAGCATTTT. This sequence encodes CASSHRAGNNQPQHF.

This clone came up a few times. The chain combines TRBV2 with TRBJ1-6, with TRBD1 matching 9 bases. CDR3 size: 14 residues. The ends lost 9 bases at V and 6 bases at J; junction bases unmatched: 6. Germline loops: CDR1 SNHLY, CDR2 FYNNEI. CDR3 residues: CARQGAGGNSPLHF. Written as DNA, the CDR3 is TGTGCCAGACAGGGGGCTGGTGGTAATTCACCCCTCCACTTT. The full variable domain, with the rest looked up from reference TRBV2 and TRBJ1-6, is EPEVTQTPSHQVTQMGQEVILRCVPISNHLYFYWYRQILGQKVEFLVSFYNNEISEKSEIFDDQFSVERPDGSNFTLKIRSTKLEDSAMYFCARQGAGGNSPLHFGNGTRLTVT.

The chain combines TRBV7-8 with TRBJ2-1; a possible D gene is TRBD1 (6 bases). The CDR3 length is 15 residues. Deletions cut 1 base from V and 10 bases from J, with 17 bases between. Looked up from germline, CDR1 is SGHVS and CDR2 is FQNEAQ. The CDR3 sequence is CASSLVETGITEQFF. CDR3 nucleotide sequence: TGTGCCAGCAGCTTAGTTGAGACAGGCATCACCGAGCAGTTCTTC.